This T cell receptor (beta chain) comes out of a study of cytomegalovirus exposure and HLA in healthy donors. At the level of the study: A prior analysis found 95 million to 140 million unique TCR beta sequences from approximately 190 million T cells.

PCR employed 60 Vbeta and 13 Jbeta primers. TCRdb's table, derived via immunoSEQ multiplex PCR, lists solely in-frame clones and lacks some. The table lists 100,000 to 150,000 clones. V was pared by 7 bases and J by 9 bases, with 10 bases of the junction left unmatched. This CDR3 spans 14 amino acids. Germline CDR1 is SQVTM and CDR2 is ANQGSEA. The receptor comes from a man aged 25 to 45 in good health and CMV-seronegative. This chain connects TRBV29-1 to TRBJ2-1; 12 bases are a match to TRBD2. Sequenced: PBMCs. CDR3 in amino acids: CSARLAGVVGEQFF. CDR3 sequence (DNA): TGCAGCGCCCGACTAGCGGGAGTCGTGGGTGAGCAGTTCTTC.